The 6 T cell receptor beta chains below all came from one sample that was sequenced in a study of T cell repertoires in cytomegalovirus infection. Using its own MiXCR run on the reads, TCRdb lists one record per CDR3 protein. The sample records around 710,000 distinct CDR3 sequences, roughly 29% being singletons. Which antigens these TCRs recognize remains unknown. The source material was cultured CD8+ T cells from PBMCs, sampled from culture after CMV antigen stimulation. The receptors come from a human donor in good health (CMV status not recorded). Some clones in this sample may be carry-over from other donors' samples.

This clonotype has at least ten counts. The chain links TRBV7-8 to TRBJ1-5; D gene uncertain. V was pared by 3 bases and J by 2 bases, with 11 bases between. Germline values: CDR1 SGHVS, CDR2 FQNEAQ. The CDR3 totals 15 residues. The CDR3 bases are TGTGCCAGCAGCTTTTTTCCGACTGGCAATCAGCCCCAGCATTTT. It is translated as CASSFFPTGNQPQHF.

This clonotype was seen only a few times. V is TRBV5-4 and J is TRBJ2-1; D possibly uses TRBD1 or TRBD2 (6 bases each). V lost 0 bases to trimming and J lost 10 bases, with 11 bases between them. The CDR3 length is 13 residues. Germline V gene data show CDR1 as SGHNT and CDR2 as YYREEE (reference sequence). For the CDR3, the DNA is TGTGCCAGCAGCTTGGGGGGGCGGGAAGAGCAGTTCTTC. This sequence encodes CASSLGGREEQFF.

V usage is TRBV7-9 and J usage is TRBJ1-2, with D hard to call. Germline values: CDR1 SEHNR, CDR2 FQNEAQ (reference sequence). The CDR3 is 14 residues long. V was cut by 5 bases and J by 7 bases, with 17 bases left in between. CDR3 in DNA: TGTGCCAGCAGCCTCTCGGGGATACACTGTGGCTACACCTTC. Translation gives CASSLSGIHCGYTF.

The chain carries TRBV7-9 and TRBJ1-1; 8 bases agree with TRBD1. The CDR3 sequence is 16 residues long. The V and J ends lost 2 bases and 5 bases, in that order; junction bases with no gene match: 10. In germline, CDR1 is SEHNR, CDR2 FQNEAQ (reference sequence). The CDR3 region has the DNA TGTGCCAGCAGCTTACCGTTCGACAGGGGAGGGACTGAAGCTTTCTTT. Translated, it gives CASSLPFDRGGTEAFF.

This clonotype occurred a few times. V and J are TRBV7-9 and TRBJ2-5, with D perhaps matching TRBD2 (6 bases). This CDR3 is 15 amino acids long. Germline CDR1 SEHNR, CDR2 FQNEAQ (reference sequence). V dropped 1 base and J dropped 2 bases, with 11 bases sitting between them. The CDR3 nucleotides read TGTGCCAGCAGCTTAGTGCGGGACCCTCAAGAGACCCAGTACTTC. Its protein product is CASSLVRDPQETQYF.

This clonotype was detected many times. The J gene is TRBJ2-1, the V gene TRBV7-6; TRBD1 aligns across 9 bases. The CDR3 spans 15 residues. Germline loops: CDR1 SGHVS, CDR2 FNYEAQ. V was clipped by 6 bases and J by 8 bases; unmatched bases: 11. CDR3 sequence: CASSRTGVIVDEQFF. CDR3 in DNA: TGTGCCAGCAGTCGGACAGGGGTTATTGTAGATGAGCAGTTCTTC.